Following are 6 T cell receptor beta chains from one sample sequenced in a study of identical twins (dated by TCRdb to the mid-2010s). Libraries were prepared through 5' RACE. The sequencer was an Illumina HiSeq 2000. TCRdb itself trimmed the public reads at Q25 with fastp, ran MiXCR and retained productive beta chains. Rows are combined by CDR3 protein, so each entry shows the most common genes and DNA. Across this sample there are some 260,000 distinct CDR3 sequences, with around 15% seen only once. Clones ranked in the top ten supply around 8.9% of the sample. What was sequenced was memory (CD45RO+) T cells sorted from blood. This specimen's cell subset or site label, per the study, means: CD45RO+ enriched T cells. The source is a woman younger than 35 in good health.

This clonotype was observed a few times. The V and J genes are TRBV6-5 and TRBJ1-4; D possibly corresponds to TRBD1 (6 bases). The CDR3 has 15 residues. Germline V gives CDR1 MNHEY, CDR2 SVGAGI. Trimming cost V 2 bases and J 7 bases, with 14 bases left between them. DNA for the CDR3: TGTGCCAGCAGTTACGCCAAGGGGGAGGCTGAAAAACTGTTTTTT. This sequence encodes CASSYAKGEAEKLFF.

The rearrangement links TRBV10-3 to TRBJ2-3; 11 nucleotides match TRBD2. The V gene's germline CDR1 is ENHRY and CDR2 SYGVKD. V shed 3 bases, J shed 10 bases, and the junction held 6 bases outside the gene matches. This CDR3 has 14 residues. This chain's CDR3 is CAISESSGGIAQYF. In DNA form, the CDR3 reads TGTGCCATCAGTGAATCTAGCGGGGGGATCGCGCAGTATTTT.

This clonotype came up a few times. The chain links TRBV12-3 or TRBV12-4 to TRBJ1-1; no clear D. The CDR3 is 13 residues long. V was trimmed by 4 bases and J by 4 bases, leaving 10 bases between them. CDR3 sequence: CASSSSLGTEAFF. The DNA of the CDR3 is TGTGCCAGCAGTTCATCCTTGGGCACTGAAGCTTTCTTT.

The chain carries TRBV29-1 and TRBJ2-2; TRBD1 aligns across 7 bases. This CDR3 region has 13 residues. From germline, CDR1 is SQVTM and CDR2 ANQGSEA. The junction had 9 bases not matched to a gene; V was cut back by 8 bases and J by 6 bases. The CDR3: CSSRGRGPGELFF. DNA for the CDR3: TGCAGCTCCCGGGGAAGGGGGCCCGGGGAGCTGTTTTTT.

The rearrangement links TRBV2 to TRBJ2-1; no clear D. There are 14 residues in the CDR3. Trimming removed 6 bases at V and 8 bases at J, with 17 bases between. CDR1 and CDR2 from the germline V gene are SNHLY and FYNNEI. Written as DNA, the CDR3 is TGTGCCAGCAGCGAGAGTCTAGATGTCGATGAGCAGTTCTTC. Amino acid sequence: CASSESLDVDEQFF.

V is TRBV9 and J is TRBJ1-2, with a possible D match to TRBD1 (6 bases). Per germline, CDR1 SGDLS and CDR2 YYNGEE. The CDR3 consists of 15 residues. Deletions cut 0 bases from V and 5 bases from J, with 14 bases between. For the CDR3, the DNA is TGTGCCAGCAGCGTAGAGGGGGGTTTGGAGTATGGCTACACCTTC. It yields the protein CASSVEGGLEYGYTF.